This passage covers 32 T cell receptor beta chains from one sample sequenced in a study of blood T cell repertoires in COVID-19. Here immunoSEQ multiplex PCR was the method, and the copy in TCRdb shows in-frame clones only, minus some. The data show some 180,000 clones, with 70% to 90% seen just once and 2% to 3% held by the top ten. Sequenced sample: peripheral blood. All receptors derive from a woman of 80 years or more with COVID-19, enrolled during active disease.

The V gene is TRBV5-1, the J gene TRBJ1-1; 7 nucleotides agree with TRBD1. There are 13 residues in the CDR3. CDR1 is SGHRS and CDR2 is YFSETQ in the germline V gene. V shed 3 bases, J shed 3 bases, and the junction held 2 bases outside the gene matches. CDR3 loop: CASSWGTDTEAFF. The DNA of the CDR3 is TGCGCCAGCAGCTGGGGGACAGACACTGAAGCTTTCTTT.

Concerning this clone itself: A read error may account for a junction end that differs from germline. The chain links TRBV7-2 to TRBJ2-6, with D maybe TRBD1 (5 bases). Germline values: CDR1 SGHTA, CDR2 FQGNSA. This CDR3 region has 13 residues. CDR3 region: CASSLEGDNVLTF. CDR3 DNA: TGTGCCAGCAGCCTAGAAGGGGACAACGTCCTGACTTTC.

The V and J genes are TRBV5-6 and TRBJ2-7; 8 nucleotides line up with TRBD1. The ends lost 4 bases at V and 6 bases at J; junction bases unmatched: 9. CDR3 length equals 14 residues. The germline V gene has CDR1 SGHDT and CDR2 YYEEEE. The CDR3 DNA reads as TGTGCCAGCAGCCGGGTGGACAGGGTGCCCGAGCAGTACTTC. Residues: CASSRVDRVPEQYF.

This clone showed up just a few times. This rearrangement joins TRBV6-5 to TRBJ2-2; perhaps TRBD1 as D (8 bases). CDR1 and CDR2 from the germline V gene are MNHEY and SVGAGI. Trimming pared 10 bases from V and 4 bases from J, leaving 13 bases between. This CDR3 has 13 amino acids. This CDR3 is CATHRGGTGELFF. The CDR3 DNA sequence: TGTGCCACCCACAGGGGGGGCACCGGGGAGCTGTTTTTT.

This chain connects TRBV28 to TRBJ2-7; D might be TRBD1 (6 bases). The CDR3 totals 13 residues. V was cut by 3 bases and J by 4 bases, with 10 bases left in between. Germline CDR1 is MDHEN and CDR2 is SYDVKM. CDR3 sequence: CASSFGDIYEQYF. CDR3 DNA: TGTGCCAGCAGTTTTGGGGACATATACGAGCAGTACTTC. Combining the CDR3 with reference TRBV28 and TRBJ2-7 gives the whole variable domain DVKVTQSSRYLVKRTGEKVFLECVQDMDHENMFWYRQDPGLGLRLIYFSYDVKMKEKGDIPEGYSVSREKKERFSLILESASTNQTSMYLCASSFGDIYEQYFGPGTRLTVT.

The V gene is TRBV12-3 or TRBV12-4, the J gene TRBJ1-2, with D possibly matching TRBD1 (5 bases). V was trimmed by 8 bases and J by 6 bases, leaving 13 bases between them. The CDR3 runs to 12 residues. This CDR3 reads CASGGYSDGYTF. In DNA, the CDR3 is TGTGCCAGCGGGGGGTATTCGGATGGCTACACCTTC.

The chain uses TRBV4-3 and TRBJ1-4; maybe TRBD1 (5 bases). Deletions cut 3 bases from V and 5 bases from J, with 13 bases between. The CDR3 has 15 residues. In germline, CDR1 is LGHNA, CDR2 YSLEER. The CDR3 reads CASSQVTAGNEKLFF. The CDR3 DNA reads as TGCGCCAGCAGCCAGGTGACAGCTGGGAATGAAAAACTGTTTTTT.

The J gene is TRBJ2-7, the V gene TRBV7-9; D might be TRBD2 (6 bases). This CDR3 has 14 amino acids. V shed 1 base and J shed 7 bases, with 14 bases lying between them. Germline-derived CDR1 and CDR2 are SEHNR and FQNEAQ (reference sequence). DNA for the CDR3: TGTGCCAGCAGCTTAGAGGTTGAGGGAGGAGAGCAGTACTTC. Translating gives CASSLEVEGGEQYF.

The chain combines TRBV19 with TRBJ2-1; 7 bases are a match to TRBD2. The germline V gene encodes CDR1 LNHDA and CDR2 SQIVND (reference sequence). V lost 4 bases and J lost 3; bases outside the gene matches: 9. This CDR3 is built from 16 residues. CDR3 protein: CASSKNSGPFYNEQFF. CDR3 DNA: TGTGCCAGTAGTAAGAATAGCGGGCCATTCTACAATGAGCAGTTCTTC.

This clone has a single count. The V and J genes are TRBV7-9 and TRBJ1-6; D not resolved. Looked up from germline, CDR1 is SEHNR and CDR2 is FQNEAQ (reference sequence). Deletions cut 2 bases from V and 5 bases from J, with 7 bases between. The CDR3 is made up of 14 amino acids. The CDR3 reads CASSLPLNNSPLHF. CDR3 DNA: TGTGCCAGCAGCTTACCCCTTAATAATTCACCCCTCCACTTT.

The V and J genes are TRBV7-9 and TRBJ1-1; TRBD1 is a possible D gene (5 bases). The ends were cut back, 4 bases at V and 0 bases at J, with 12 bases in the middle. This CDR3 has 15 amino acids. CDR1 is SEHNR, CDR2 FQNEAQ, per germline (reference sequence). CDR3 residues: CASSSLDRMNTEAFF. In DNA, the CDR3 is TGTGCCAGCAGCTCCCTCGACAGAATGAACACTGAAGCTTTCTTT.

With respect to this clone: One end of the junction fails to match germline, which may point to a read error. J is TRBJ1-5 and V is TRBV4-2; D gene ambiguous. Per the germline V gene, CDR1 is LGHNA and CDR2 is YNFKEQ. This CDR3 comprises 12 residues. In DNA form, the CDR3 reads TGTGCCAGCAGCCAAGATAATCAGCCCCAGCGTTTT. This sequence encodes CASSQDNQPQRF.

The chain is built from TRBV7-9 and TRBJ1-1; tentatively, D is TRBD1 (6 bases). The V gene's germline CDR1 is SEHNR and CDR2 FQNEAQ (reference sequence). Trimming stripped 6 bases from V and 0 bases from J, with 14 bases between. The length of the CDR3 is 15 residues. In DNA form, the CDR3 reads TGTGCCAGCAGTCGCGGGGGGCTAATGAACACTGAAGCTTTCTTT. This codes for CASSRGGLMNTEAFF.

The rearrangement uses TRBV5-8 and TRBJ1-5; weak D call: TRBD1 (6 bases). Trimming cost V 0 bases and J 2 bases, with 9 bases left between them. Germline V gene lookup returns CDR1 SGHTS and CDR2 YDEGEE. CDR3 length: 15 residues. The CDR3 DNA reads TGTGCCAGCAGCTTGGGGGACAAGGGCAATCAGCCCCAGCATTTT. This translates into CASSLGDKGNQPQHF.

The chain has TRBV10-3 and TRBJ2-1; 9 bases line up with TRBD1. CDR1 and CDR2 from the germline V gene are ENHRY and SYGVKD. This CDR3 has 17 amino acids. With 1 base clipped from V and 5 bases from J, the junction kept 9 bases outside the gene matches. CDR3 region: CAISEWGRQGGNNEQFF. CDR3 sequence (DNA): TGTGCCATCAGTGAGTGGGGGCGACAGGGGGGAAACAATGAGCAGTTCTTC.

This clone appeared a few times. The CDR3 DNA follows: TGTGCCACCAGCGCCCCCGGTAGCGATCGCTACAATGAGCAGTTCTTC. It codes for CATSAPGSDRYNEQFF. The chain carries TRBV15 and TRBJ2-1, with D possibly being TRBD2 (5 bases). The germline V gene has CDR1 LNHNV and CDR2 YYDKDF (reference sequence). The CDR3 totals 16 residues. The V end was cut by 5 bases, the J end by 3 bases, with 17 bases between.

This chain uses TRBV5-1 with TRBJ2-5; 9 bases fit TRBD1. Per germline, CDR1 SGHRS and CDR2 YFSETQ. The CDR3 extends over 17 amino acids. Trimming took 2 bases from V and 5 from J; bases not matched to a gene: 13. The CDR3 DNA reads as TGCGCCAGCAGCTTTACGAGGACAGGGGATGTAGGGGAGACCCAGTACTTC. This sequence encodes CASSFTRTGDVGETQYF.

The chain combines TRBV6-5 with TRBJ1-1; no clear D. The CDR3 length is 12 residues. From germline, CDR1 is MNHEY and CDR2 SVGAGI. Trimming stripped 7 bases from V and 1 base from J, with 7 bases between. CDR3 in amino acids: CASTPGNTEAFF. CDR3 nucleotide sequence: TGTGCCAGCACCCCAGGGAACACTGAAGCTTTCTTT.

The J gene is TRBJ2-3, the V gene TRBV5-1; 8 bases line up with TRBD2. The V gene end was trimmed by 3 bases and the J gene end by 1 base; junction bases not matched to a gene: 4. The CDR3 is 15 amino acids. CDR1 and CDR2 from the germline V gene are SGHRS and YFSETQ. The CDR3 DNA follows: TGCGCCAGCAGCTCGAGAGCGGGAGGCACAGATACGCAGTATTTT. Translating it yields CASSSRAGGTDTQYF.

The CDR3 loop is CASQTEWANTEAFF. Written as DNA, the CDR3 is TGCGCCAGCCAAACCGAATGGGCGAACACTGAAGCTTTCTTT. The chain links TRBV5-1 to TRBJ1-1; D remains unclear. V was trimmed by 7 bases and J by 1 base, leaving 14 bases between them. The CDR3 loop spans 14 amino acids. The germline V gene has CDR1 SGHRS and CDR2 YFSETQ.

J is TRBJ1-2 and V is TRBV7-9, with a tentative D call TRBD1 (6 bases). Germline assignment: CDR1 SEHNR and CDR2 FQNEAQ (reference sequence). Trimming shortened V by 1 base and J by 14 bases, and 14 bases separated the two germline ends. The CDR3 extends over 12 amino acids. This chain's CDR3 is CASSLELGHRTF. CDR3 sequence (DNA): TGTGCCAGCAGCTTAGAGTTGGGACATCGAACCTTC. The full variable domain, in which reference TRBV7-9 and TRBJ1-2 provide the parts outside the CDR3, is DTGVSQNPRHKITKRGQNVTFRCDPISEHNRLYWYRQTLGQGPEFLTYFQNEAQLEKSRLLSDRFSAERPKGSFSTLEIQRTEQGDSAMYLCASSLELGHRTFGSGTRLTVV.

V gene TRBV14 combines with J gene TRBJ2-1; 7 nucleotides agree with TRBD2. The length of the CDR3 is 13 residues. V lost 4 bases, J lost 5 bases, and 2 bases stayed unmatched. The germline V gene encodes CDR1 SGHDN and CDR2 FVKESK. The CDR3 sequence is CASSRTRNNEQFF. The CDR3, as DNA: TGTGCCAGCAGCCGGACTAGGAACAATGAGCAGTTCTTC.

The genes are TRBV6-2 or TRBV6-3 and TRBJ1-2, with a weak D call TRBD1 (5 bases). The length of the CDR3 is 18 residues. Germline V gene data show CDR1 as MNHEY and CDR2 as SVGEGT. V shed 0 bases and J shed 6 bases, with 23 bases lying between them. In nucleotides, the CDR3 is TGTGCCAGCAGTTACTCTATGTCGACAGCGTCACTGGGCAATGGCTACACCTTC. As protein: CASSYSMSTASLGNGYTF.

J is TRBJ1-3 and V is TRBV14, with 7 bases matching TRBD1. The V gene's germline CDR1 is SGHDN and CDR2 FVKESK. The V segment lost 4 bases and the J segment 0 bases; nucleotides outside the gene matches: 3. The CDR3 runs 15 residues. DNA of the CDR3: TGTGCCAGCAGCCGTGACAGGGCCTCTGGAAACACCATATATTTT. Amino acid sequence: CASSRDRASGNTIYF.

The rearrangement joins TRBV4-3 to TRBJ2-2; D is unresolved. Between the trimmed V and J ends, which lost 3 bases and 6 bases, there was a span of 8 bases. Germline V gives CDR1 LGHNA, CDR2 YSLEER. CDR3 length: 13 amino acids. The CDR3 nucleotides are TGCGCCAGCAGCCACCAGGTGGCCGGGGAGCTGTTTTTT. Protein product: CASSHQVAGELFF.

This chain joins TRBV18 and TRBJ2-7; 9 bases map to TRBD2. Per the germline V gene, CDR1 is KGHSH and CDR2 is LQKENI. The CDR3 loop spans 15 amino acids. V was clipped by 3 bases and J by 4 bases; unmatched bases: 7. CDR3 region: CASSPGRSGRYEQYF. As DNA, the CDR3 is TGTGCCAGCTCACCGGGACGGAGCGGGAGGTACGAGCAGTACTTC.

This clone occurred once. This chain connects TRBV28 to TRBJ2-7; possible D gene TRBD2, 6 bases. This CDR3 is built from 13 residues. V was pared by 8 bases and J by 4 bases, with 15 bases between. Looked up from germline, CDR1 is MDHEN and CDR2 is SYDVKM. CDR3 sequence reads: CASAKGLEYEQYF. CDR3 bases: TGTGCCAGCGCGAAGGGACTGGAGTACGAGCAGTACTTC.

The CDR3 sequence is CASSFMRGETQYF. Written as DNA, the CDR3 is TGTGCCAGCAGTTTTATGAGGGGGGAGACCCAGTACTTC. V and J are TRBV27 and TRBJ2-5; a weak D match, TRBD1 (6 bases). Germline-derived CDR1 and CDR2 are MNHEY and SMNVEV (reference sequence). The ends were cut back, 3 bases at V and 5 bases at J, with 10 bases in the middle. This CDR3 has 13 residues.

V usage is TRBV12-3 or TRBV12-4 and J usage is TRBJ1-4, with D perhaps TRBD1 (6 bases). Trimming removed 2 bases at V and 8 bases at J, with 9 bases between. The CDR3 has 13 amino acids. In DNA, the CDR3 is TGTGCCAGCAGTTTACGACAGGAGGAAAAACTGTTTTTT. Its translation is CASSLRQEEKLFF.

The V call is TRBV14, the J call TRBJ2-3; D uncertain. In germline, CDR1 is SGHDN, CDR2 FVKESK. CDR3 length equals 15 residues. V dropped 2 bases and J dropped 0 bases, with 9 bases sitting between them. The CDR3 sequence: CASSQFIASTDTQYF. CDR3 bases: TGTGCCAGCAGCCAATTTATAGCCAGCACAGATACGCAGTATTTT.

This sequence joins TRBV15 and TRBJ2-7, with TRBD1 identical over 8 bases. This CDR3 region has 13 residues. CDR1 is LNHNV and CDR2 is YYDKDF in the germline V gene (reference sequence). V gave up 5 bases and J gave up 3 bases; unmatched junction bases: 3. CDR3 sequence: CATSRDRFYEQYF. The CDR3 DNA follows: TGTGCCACCAGCCGGGACAGGTTCTACGAGCAGTACTTC.

The rearrangement uses TRBV28 and TRBJ1-6; D gene uncertain. With 8 bases removed from V and 7 bases from J, the gap between germline ends came to 15 bases. Germline values: CDR1 MDHEN, CDR2 SYDVKM. The CDR3 length is 14 residues. The CDR3 coding sequence is TGTGCCAGCCGCGGAGGAGTGGGGAATTCACCCCTCCACTTT. This translates into CASRGGVGNSPLHF.